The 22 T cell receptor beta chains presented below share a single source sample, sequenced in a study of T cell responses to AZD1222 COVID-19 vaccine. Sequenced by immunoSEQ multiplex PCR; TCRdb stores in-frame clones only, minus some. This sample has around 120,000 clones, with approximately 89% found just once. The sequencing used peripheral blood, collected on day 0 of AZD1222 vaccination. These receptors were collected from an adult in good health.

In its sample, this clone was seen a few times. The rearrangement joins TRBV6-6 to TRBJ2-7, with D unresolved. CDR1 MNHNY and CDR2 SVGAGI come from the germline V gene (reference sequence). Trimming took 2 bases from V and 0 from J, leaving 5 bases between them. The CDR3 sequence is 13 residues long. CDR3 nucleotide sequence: TGTGCCAGCAGTTACACCCCCTCCTACGAGCAGTACTTC. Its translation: CASSYTPSYEQYF.

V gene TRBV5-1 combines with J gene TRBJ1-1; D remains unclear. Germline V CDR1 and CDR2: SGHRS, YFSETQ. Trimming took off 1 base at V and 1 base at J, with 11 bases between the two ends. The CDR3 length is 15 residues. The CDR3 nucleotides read TGCGCCAGCAGCTTGAGAGAGGGTGGGAACACTGAAGCTTTCTTT. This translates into CASSLREGGNTEAFF.

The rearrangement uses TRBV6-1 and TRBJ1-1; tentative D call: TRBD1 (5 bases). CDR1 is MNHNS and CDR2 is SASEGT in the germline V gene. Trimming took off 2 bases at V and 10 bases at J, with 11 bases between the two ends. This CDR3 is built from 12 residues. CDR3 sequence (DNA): TGTGCCAGCAGTGAACGACAGATTTCAGCTTTCTTT. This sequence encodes CASSERQISAFF.

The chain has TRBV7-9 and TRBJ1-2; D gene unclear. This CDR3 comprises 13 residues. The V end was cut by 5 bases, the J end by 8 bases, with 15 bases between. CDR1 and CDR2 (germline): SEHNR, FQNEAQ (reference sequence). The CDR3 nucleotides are TGTGCCAGCAGCCGCGGCGTATTGGGGGGCTACACCTTC. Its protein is CASSRGVLGGYTF.

The CDR3 protein is CASSLSPLVFYEQYF. For the CDR3, the DNA is TGTGCCAGCAGTTTATCGCCCTTAGTTTTTTACGAGCAGTACTTC. The chain employs TRBV27 and TRBJ2-7; D ambiguous. Germline V gives CDR1 MNHEY, CDR2 SMNVEV (reference sequence). The V and J ends lost 0 bases and 4 bases respectively, with 13 bases between them. The CDR3 contains 15 residues.

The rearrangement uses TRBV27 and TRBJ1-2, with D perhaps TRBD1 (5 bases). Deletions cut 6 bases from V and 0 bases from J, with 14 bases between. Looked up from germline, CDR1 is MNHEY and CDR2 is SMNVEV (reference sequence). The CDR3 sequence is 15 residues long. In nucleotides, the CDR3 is TGTGCCAGCAGCCTAGGTCGGGGCCCTAACTATGGCTACACCTTC. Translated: CASSLGRGPNYGYTF.

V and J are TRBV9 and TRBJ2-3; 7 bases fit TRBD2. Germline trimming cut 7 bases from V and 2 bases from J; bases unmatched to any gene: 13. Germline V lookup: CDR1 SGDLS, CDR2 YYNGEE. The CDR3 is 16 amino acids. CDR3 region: CASSERGSLTTDTQYF. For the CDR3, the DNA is TGTGCCAGCTCCGAGCGGGGCAGCCTAACCACAGATACGCAGTATTTT.

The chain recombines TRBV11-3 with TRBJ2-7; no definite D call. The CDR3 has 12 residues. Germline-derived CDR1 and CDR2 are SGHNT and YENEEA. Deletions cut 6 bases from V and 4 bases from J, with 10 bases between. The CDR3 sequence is CASSSDGYEQYF. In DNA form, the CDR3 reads TGTGCCAGCAGTAGTGACGGTTACGAGCAGTACTTC.

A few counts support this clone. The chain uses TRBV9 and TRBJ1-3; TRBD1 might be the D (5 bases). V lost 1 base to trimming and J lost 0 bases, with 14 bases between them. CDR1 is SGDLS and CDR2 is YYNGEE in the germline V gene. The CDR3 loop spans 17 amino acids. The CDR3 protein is CASSVRGGADSGNTIYF. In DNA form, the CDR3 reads TGTGCCAGCAGCGTACGGGGAGGGGCCGACTCTGGAAACACCATATATTTT.

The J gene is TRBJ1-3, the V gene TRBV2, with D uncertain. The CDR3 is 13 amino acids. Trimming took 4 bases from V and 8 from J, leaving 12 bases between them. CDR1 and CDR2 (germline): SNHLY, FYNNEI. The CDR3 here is CASSVRPPDTIYF. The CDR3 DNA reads TGTGCCAGCAGTGTCCGACCCCCTGACACCATATATTTT.

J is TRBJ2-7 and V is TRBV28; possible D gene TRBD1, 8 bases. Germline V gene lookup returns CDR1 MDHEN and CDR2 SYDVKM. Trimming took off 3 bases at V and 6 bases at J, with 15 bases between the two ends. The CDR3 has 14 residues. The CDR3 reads CASSFGYRGGEQYF. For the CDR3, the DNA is TGTGCCAGCAGTTTCGGCTACAGGGGGGGCGAGCAGTACTTC.

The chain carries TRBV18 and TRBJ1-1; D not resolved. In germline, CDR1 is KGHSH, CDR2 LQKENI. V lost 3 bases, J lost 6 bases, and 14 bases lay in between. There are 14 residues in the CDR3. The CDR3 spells CASSPGPEDAEAFF. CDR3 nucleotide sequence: TGTGCCAGCTCACCCGGTCCCGAGGACGCTGAAGCTTTCTTT.

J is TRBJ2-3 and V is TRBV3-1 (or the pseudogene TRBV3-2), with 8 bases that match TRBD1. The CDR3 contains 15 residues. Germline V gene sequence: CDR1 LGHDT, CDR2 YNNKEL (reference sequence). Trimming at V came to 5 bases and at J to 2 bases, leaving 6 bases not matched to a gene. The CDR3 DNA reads TGTGCCAGCAGCGAGGACAGGGTGAACACAGATACGCAGTATTTT. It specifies CASSEDRVNTDTQYF.

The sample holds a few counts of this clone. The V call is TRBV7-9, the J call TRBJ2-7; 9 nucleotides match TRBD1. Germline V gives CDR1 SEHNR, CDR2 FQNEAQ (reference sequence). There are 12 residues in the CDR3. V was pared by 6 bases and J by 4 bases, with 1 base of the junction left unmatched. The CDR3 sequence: CASSGTGYEQYF. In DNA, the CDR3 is TGTGCCAGCAGTGGGACAGGGTACGAGCAGTACTTC.

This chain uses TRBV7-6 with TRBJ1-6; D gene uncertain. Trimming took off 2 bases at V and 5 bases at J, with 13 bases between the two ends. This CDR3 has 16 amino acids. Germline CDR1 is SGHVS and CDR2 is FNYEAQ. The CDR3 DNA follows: TGTGCCAGCAGCTTATTCCCTAAGGGTGATAATTCACCCCTCCACTTT. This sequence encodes CASSLFPKGDNSPLHF.

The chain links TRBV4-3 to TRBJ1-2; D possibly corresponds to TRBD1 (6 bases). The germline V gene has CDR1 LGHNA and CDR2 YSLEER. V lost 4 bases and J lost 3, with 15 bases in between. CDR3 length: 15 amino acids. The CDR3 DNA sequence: TGCGCCAGCAGCCTTGGGCCAGGGGCCGACTATGGCTACACCTTC. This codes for CASSLGPGADYGYTF.

For the CDR3, the DNA is TGTGCCAGCAGCCCAGGGCTGGGAACTGAAGCTTTCTTT. It specifies CASSPGLGTEAFF. The V and J genes are TRBV7-3 and TRBJ1-1, with D perhaps matching TRBD1 (5 bases). V lost 5 bases, J lost 5 bases, and 12 bases lay in between. The CDR3 totals 13 residues. CDR1 and CDR2 (germline): SGHTA, FQGTGA.

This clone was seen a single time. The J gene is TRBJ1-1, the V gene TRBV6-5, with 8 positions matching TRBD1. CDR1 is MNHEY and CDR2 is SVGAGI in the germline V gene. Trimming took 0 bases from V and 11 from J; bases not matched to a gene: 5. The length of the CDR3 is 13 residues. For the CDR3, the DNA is TGTGCCAGCAGTTACTCCAGGGGGCAAGTGGCTTTCTTT. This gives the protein CASSYSRGQVAFF.

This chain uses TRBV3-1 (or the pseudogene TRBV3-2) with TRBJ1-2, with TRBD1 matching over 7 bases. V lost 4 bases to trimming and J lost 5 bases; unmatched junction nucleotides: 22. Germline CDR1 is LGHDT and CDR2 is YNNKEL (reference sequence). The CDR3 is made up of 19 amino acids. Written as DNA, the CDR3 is TGTGCCAGCAGCCCACCCGGGGGCGACAGGGCTTTGCGTGGATATGGCTACACCTTC. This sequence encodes CASSPPGGDRALRGYGYTF.

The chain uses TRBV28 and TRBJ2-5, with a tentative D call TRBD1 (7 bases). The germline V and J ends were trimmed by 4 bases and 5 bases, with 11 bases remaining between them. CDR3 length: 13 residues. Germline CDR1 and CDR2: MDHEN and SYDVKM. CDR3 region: CASSSQGRETQYF. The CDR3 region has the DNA TGTGCCAGCAGTTCACAGGGGAGGGAGACCCAGTACTTC.

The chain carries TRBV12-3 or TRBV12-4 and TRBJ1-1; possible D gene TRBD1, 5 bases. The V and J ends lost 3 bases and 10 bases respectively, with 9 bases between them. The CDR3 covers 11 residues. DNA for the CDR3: TGTGCCAGCAGTTTTACTGGGGGAGCTTTCTTT. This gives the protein CASSFTGGAFF.

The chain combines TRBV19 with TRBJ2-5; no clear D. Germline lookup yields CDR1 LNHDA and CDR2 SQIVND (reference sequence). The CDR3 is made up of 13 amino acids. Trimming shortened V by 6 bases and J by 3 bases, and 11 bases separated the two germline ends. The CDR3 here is CASSLWRKETQYF. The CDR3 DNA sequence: TGTGCCAGTAGCCTCTGGCGGAAAGAGACCCAGTACTTC.